This TCR beta chain was recorded in a study of vaccination effects on CD4 cells after COVID-19. Study at large: The authors sampled three convalescent patients early and late after vaccination.

As for this clone: Its cognate antigen is unknown.

Clones were sequenced by immunoSEQ multiplex PCR, and TCRdb holds only the in-frame ones, with some missing. Of approximately 15,000 clones detected, around 70% appear once; the ten largest clones hold under 25%. Antigen-specific CD4+ T cells were expanded (with viral peptide pools) by the ViraFEST assay ahead of sequencing. Culture lasted roughly 9 days before CD4+ T cell isolation. PCR showed that the person got SARS-CoV-2 infection at some point between March and December 2020. Participants received two doses of either the BNT162b2 or mRNA-1273 vaccine. CDR1 is SGHRS, CDR2 YFSETQ, per germline. This CDR3 region has 15 residues. Between the trimmed V and J ends, which lost 8 bases and 7 bases, there was a span of 22 bases.

The chain couples TRBV5-1 to TRBJ2-1, with a possible D match to TRBD2 (7 bases). This sequence was found in a human donor who had a prior SARS-CoV-2 infection. Material: CD4+ T cells from PBMCs cultured with SARS-CoV-2 spike peptides, obtained after COVID-19 vaccination. The DNA of the CDR3 is TGCGCCAGAGAGGGGGGGTCTCGGTCTTCGAATGAGCAGTTCTTC. It codes for CAREGGSRSSNEQFF. The whole variable domain, filled in from reference TRBV5-1 and TRBJ2-1, reads KAGVTQTPRYLIKTRGQQVTLSCSPISGHRSVSWYQQTPGQGLQFLFEYFSETQRNKGNFPGRFSGRQFSNSRSEMNVSTLELGDSALYLCAREGGSRSSNEQFFGPGTRLTVL.